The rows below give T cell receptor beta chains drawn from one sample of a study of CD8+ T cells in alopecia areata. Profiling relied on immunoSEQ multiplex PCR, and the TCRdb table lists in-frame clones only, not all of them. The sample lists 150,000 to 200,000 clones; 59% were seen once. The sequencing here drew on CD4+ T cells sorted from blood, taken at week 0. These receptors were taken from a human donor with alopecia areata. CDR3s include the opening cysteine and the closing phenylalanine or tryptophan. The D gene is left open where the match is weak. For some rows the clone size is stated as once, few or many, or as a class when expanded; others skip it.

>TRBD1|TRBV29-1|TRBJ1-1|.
TGCAGCGCGATACAGGGGGCCAGGATGGGCACTGAAGCTTTCTTT
CSAIQGARMGTEAFF
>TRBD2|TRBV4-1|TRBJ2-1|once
TGCGCCAGCAGCCAAGGGGTAATAGCGGGGGGGCGAGATAATGAGCAGTTCTTC
CASSQGVIAGGRDNEQFF
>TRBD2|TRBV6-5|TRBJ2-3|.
TGTGCCAGCAGCCTACGGGGGGGCACAGATACGCAGTATTTT
CASSLRGGTDTQYF
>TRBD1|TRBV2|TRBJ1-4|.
TGTGCCAGCAGCGGACAGGTGGATGAAAAACTGTTTTTT
CASSGQVDEKLFF
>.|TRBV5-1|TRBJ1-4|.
TGCGCCAGCAGCTCTAGGAGGGCAACTAATGAAAAACTGTTTTTT
CASSSRRATNEKLFF
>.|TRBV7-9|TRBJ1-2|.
TGTGCCAGCAGCTTAGAAACAGGGTTCGGCTACACCTTC
CASSLETGFGYTF
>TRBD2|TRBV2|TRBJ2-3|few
TGTGCCAGCAGTACCGGACTAGTTCCAGATACGCAGTATTTT
CASSTGLVPDTQYF
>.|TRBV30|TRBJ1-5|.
TGTGCCTGGAGTCCCGGACAGAACGGGGTACCCCAGCATTTT
CAWSPGQNGVPQHF
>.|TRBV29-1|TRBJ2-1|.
TGCAGCGTGCACCTTGTCGTGAATGAGCAGTTCTTC
CSVHLVVNEQFF
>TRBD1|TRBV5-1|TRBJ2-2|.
TGCGCCAGCAGCATTGGGACAGGGAACACCGGGGAGCTGTTTTTT
CASSIGTGNTGELFF
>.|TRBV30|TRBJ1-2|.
TGTGCCTGGAGTTTGGGGCCAGGGCACGGCTACACCTTC
CAWSLGPGHGYTF
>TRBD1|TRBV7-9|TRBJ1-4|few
TGTGCCAGCAGCTGGCCGGGACAGGGTAATGAAAAACTGTTTTTT
CASSWPGQGNEKLFF
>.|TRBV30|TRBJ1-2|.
TGTGCCTGGAGTGTTAAGGGAGGCTATGGCTACACCTTC
CAWSVKGGYGYTF
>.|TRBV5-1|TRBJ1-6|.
TGCGCCAGCAGCTTGGATCGCACAGGGAATTCACCCCTCCACTTT
CASSLDRTGNSPLHF
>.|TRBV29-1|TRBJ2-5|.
TGCAGCGTCTTTTTTAACCAAGAGACCCAGTACTTC
CSVFFNQETQYF
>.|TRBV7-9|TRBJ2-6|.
TGTGCCAGCAGCAGACAGCTCTCTGGGGCCAACGTCCTGACTTTC
CASSRQLSGANVLTF
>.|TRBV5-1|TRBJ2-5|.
TGCGCCAGCATGGGGGGCCAAGAGACCCAGTACTTC
CASMGGQETQYF
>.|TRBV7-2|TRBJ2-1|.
TGTGCCAGCAGCCCGGGACACCACTCCTACAATGAGCAGTTCTTC
CASSPGHHSYNEQFF
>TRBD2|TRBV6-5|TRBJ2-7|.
TGTGCCAGCAGTTACCGGGGGGTTCAGGAGCAGTACTTC
CASSYRGVQEQYF
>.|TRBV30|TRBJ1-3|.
TGTGCCTGGAGGGCCTCTGGAAACACCATATATTTT
CAWRASGNTIYF
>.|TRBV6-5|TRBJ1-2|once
TGTGCCAGCAGCGACCCCGCGGGGGGGGGATATGGCTACACCTTC
CASSDPAGGGYGYTF
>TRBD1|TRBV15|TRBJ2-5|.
TGTGCCACCAGCATAAGACAGGGGCCCGGAGAGACCCAGTACTTC
CATSIRQGPGETQYF
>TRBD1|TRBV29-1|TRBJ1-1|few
TGCAGCGTTGCGATGAAGCAGGGGGCTAGGAACACTGAAGCTTTCTTT
CSVAMKQGARNTEAFF
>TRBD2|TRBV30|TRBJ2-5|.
TGTGCCTGGCGACTAGCGGGGGGGCCGCAAGAGACCCAGTACTTC
CAWRLAGGPQETQYF
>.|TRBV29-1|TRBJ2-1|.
TGCAGCGCCAGGGTCTACAATGAGCAGTTCTTC
CSARVYNEQFF
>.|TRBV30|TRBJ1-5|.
TGTGCCTGGAGTGTCGGCAGAGATCAGCCCCAGCATTTT
CAWSVGRDQPQHF
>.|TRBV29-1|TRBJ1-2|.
TGCAGCGTGACGGGACGGCCGTCGGGCGGCTACACCTTC
CSVTGRPSGGYTF
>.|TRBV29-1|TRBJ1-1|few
TGCAGCGCCGCCGGACGTATCTGGGCTTTCTTT
CSAAGRIWAFF
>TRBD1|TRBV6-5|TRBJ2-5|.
TGTGCCAGCAGTGTTACAGGGGGCAGGGAGACCCAGTACTTC
CASSVTGGRETQYF
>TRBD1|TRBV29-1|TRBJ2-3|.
TGCAGCGTTGACCGTTCGGGACAGGGATTCCAAACGCAGTATTTT
CSVDRSGQGFQTQYF
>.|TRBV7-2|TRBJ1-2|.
TGTGCCAGCAGCCTTGGCGTGGGCTACTATGGCTACACCTTC
CASSLGVGYYGYTF
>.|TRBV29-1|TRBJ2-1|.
TGCAGCTCACAGGGGGGGGTCTATGAGCAGTTCTTC
CSSQGGVYEQFF
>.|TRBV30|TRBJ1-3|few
TGTGCCTGGAGTGTGGGGGCTGGTGGAAACACCATATATTTT
CAWSVGAGGNTIYF
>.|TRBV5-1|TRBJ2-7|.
TGCGCCAGCAGCGCGACGCGGCCGCTGATCTACGAGCAGTACTTC
CASSATRPLIYEQYF
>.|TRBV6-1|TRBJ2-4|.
TGTGCCAGCAGTGAATGGGCTGTAGCCAAAAACATTCAGTACTTC
CASSEWAVAKNIQYF
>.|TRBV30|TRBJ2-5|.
TGTGCCTGGAGAAAGAGCGGACAACAAGAGACCCAGTACTTC
CAWRKSGQQETQYF
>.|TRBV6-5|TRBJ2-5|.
TGTGCCACCCGGGGGTTCGGGGCTGAGACCCAGTACTTC
CATRGFGAETQYF
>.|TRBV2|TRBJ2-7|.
TGTGCCAGCTTGGGCGCGGGGGCAAAGTCCTACGAGCAGTACTTC
CASLGAGAKSYEQYF
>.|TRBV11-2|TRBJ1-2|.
TGTGCCAGCAGCTTAGATCAGCGCCCGCAGGCCTACTATGGCTACACCTTC
CASSLDQRPQAYYGYTF
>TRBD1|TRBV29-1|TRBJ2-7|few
TGCAGCGTTTTAGGGACAGGGGATGGCTACGAGCAGTACTTC
CSVLGTGDGYEQYF
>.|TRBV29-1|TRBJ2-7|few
TGCAGCGTGGGGGCTGGGGGGACTGCCTACGAGCAGTACTTC
CSVGAGGTAYEQYF
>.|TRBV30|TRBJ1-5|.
TGTGCCTGGAGTGTCGGGGGAGGCAATCAGCCCCAGCATTTT
CAWSVGGGNQPQHF
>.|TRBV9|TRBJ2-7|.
TGTGCCAGCAGCGTAGAAGGCGGGGTTGGCGAGCAGTACTTC
CASSVEGGVGEQYF
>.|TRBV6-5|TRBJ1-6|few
TGTGCCAGCAGTTACAGGCAGGGAAAGAATTCACCCCTCCACTTT
CASSYRQGKNSPLHF
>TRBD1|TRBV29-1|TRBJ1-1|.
TGCAGCGTTGAAGGACGACAGGGGGCAACTGAAGCTTTCTTT
CSVEGRQGATEAFF
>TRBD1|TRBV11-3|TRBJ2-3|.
TGTGCCAGCAGCCCCGACAGGGGGCGGACAGATACGCAGTATTTT
CASSPDRGRTDTQYF
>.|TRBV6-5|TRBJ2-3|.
TGTGCCAGCAGTTTCCAGACAGGCTCAGATACGCAGTATTTT
CASSFQTGSDTQYF
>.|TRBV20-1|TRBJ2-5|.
TGCAGTGCTAGAGTTGAGACCCAGTACTTC
CSARVETQYF
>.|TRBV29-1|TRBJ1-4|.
TGCAGCGTTGGGACCCGGGGGCGGCAGGAAAAACTGTTTTTT
CSVGTRGRQEKLFF